One sample yielded the 21 T cell receptor beta chains listed below, sequenced in a study of OX40 agonist ivuxolimab in advanced cancers. The assay was immunoSEQ multiplex PCR, and TCRdb's table has in-frame clones only and misses some. The sample carries approximately 58,000 clones, about 80% recorded once. Specimen: CD4+ or CD8+ T cells sorted from blood, collected in a trial of the OX40 agonist ivuxolimab. Receptors were obtained from an adult with an advanced solid tumor such as melanoma, head and neck, liver or kidney cancer.

The chain carries TRBV27 and TRBJ2-2; no firm D call. CDR3 length: 15 residues. V lost 3 bases and J lost 3, with 11 bases in between. Germline values: CDR1 MNHEY, CDR2 SMNVEV (reference sequence). Written as DNA, the CDR3 is TGTGCCAGCAGTTTTTATGGGTCAGACACCGGGGAGCTGTTTTTT. The encoded protein is CASSFYGSDTGELFF.

The rearrangement joins TRBV7-9 to TRBJ1-2, with a weak D call TRBD1 (6 bases). Germline V lookup: CDR1 SEHNR, CDR2 FQNEAQ (reference sequence). The V end lost 5 bases, the J end lost 8 bases, and 18 bases lay between the germline ends. The CDR3 length is 14 residues. The CDR3 DNA sequence: TGTGCCAGCAGCCTAGTTACAGGGAGTCGCGGCTACACCTTC. Protein: CASSLVTGSRGYTF.

The gene calls are TRBV9 and TRBJ1-2, with 8 bases matching TRBD1. V lost 4 bases, J lost 8 bases, and 4 bases stayed unmatched. The CDR3 covers 12 residues. Germline V CDR1 and CDR2: SGDLS, YYNGEE. DNA for the CDR3: TGTGCCAGCAGCTTGACAGGGGAGGGCTACACCTTC. It codes for CASSLTGEGYTF.

Here the CDR3 DNA reads TGTGCCAGCAGGGACAGGCTCTCCTACGAGCAGTACTTC. Translation gives CASRDRLSYEQYF. The chain has TRBV6-1 and TRBJ2-7; 7 bases match TRBD1. The CDR3 is 13 amino acids. V shed 6 bases, J shed 0 bases, and the junction held 2 bases outside the gene matches. The germline V gene has CDR1 MNHNS and CDR2 SASEGT.

The gene calls are TRBV10-3 and TRBJ1-5; no reliable D call. CDR3 length: 13 residues. The V and J ends lost 6 bases and 5 bases respectively, with 11 bases between them. Per germline, CDR1 ENHRY and CDR2 SYGVKD. The DNA of the CDR3 is TGTGCCATCAGGGACGACCGCGATCAGCCCCAGCATTTT. It specifies CAIRDDRDQPQHF.

The rearrangement uses TRBV19 and TRBJ2-7; 7 positions match TRBD1. V gave up 6 bases and J gave up 1 base; unmatched junction bases: 18. This CDR3 is 18 amino acids long. CDR1 is LNHDA and CDR2 is SQIVND in the germline V gene (reference sequence). Written as DNA, the CDR3 is TGTGCCAGTAGCCAAAGGCCCCGACAAAGACAGGGATCCTACGAGCAGTACTTC. This gives the protein CASSQRPRQRQGSYEQYF.

The V and J genes are TRBV5-4 and TRBJ1-1, with TRBD1 matching over 7 bases. Germline V gene sequence: CDR1 SGHNT, CDR2 YYREEE (reference sequence). The CDR3 length is 15 residues. The J segment lost 0 bases and the V segment lost 1 base, leaving 3 bases of the junction unmatched. CDR3 in DNA: TGTGCCAGCAGCTTGAGTACAGGGGTGAACACTGAAGCTTTCTTT. Translated: CASSLSTGVNTEAFF.

The chain carries TRBV5-6 and TRBJ2-3; maybe TRBD2 (7 bases). The germline V and J ends were trimmed by 4 bases and 5 bases, with 11 bases remaining between them. Germline-derived CDR1 and CDR2 are SGHDT and YYEEEE. The CDR3 has 13 amino acids. The CDR3 nucleotides are TGTGCCAGCAGCCTGAGGGGGGGAGATACGCAGTATTTT. Translating gives CASSLRGGDTQYF.

The chain uses TRBV30 and TRBJ1-5; no definite D call. V gave up 3 bases and J gave up 0 bases, with 9 bases separating them. The germline CDR1 and CDR2 sequences are GTSNPN and SVGIG (reference sequence). The CDR3 is made up of 14 amino acids. CDR3 in DNA: TGTGCCTGGAGCGGACGGATTAGCAATCAGCCCCAGCATTTT. Residues: CAWSGRISNQPQHF.

The chain couples TRBV19 to TRBJ2-2; 12 bases align to TRBD1. Germline V gene lookup returns CDR1 LNHDA and CDR2 SQIVND (reference sequence). The CDR3 runs to 17 residues. Unmatched junction bases numbered 13, after V lost 7 bases and J lost 7 bases. For the CDR3, the DNA is TGTGCCAGTAAAAAACCGGGACAGGGGGCGCGTAGCGGGGAGCTGTTTTTT. This sequence encodes CASKKPGQGARSGELFF.

This chain joins TRBV30 and TRBJ2-5, with 7 nucleotides matching TRBD1. This CDR3 region has 15 residues. With V trimmed by 3 bases and J by 4 bases, 11 bases remained unmatched. CDR1 is GTSNPN, CDR2 SVGIG, per germline (reference sequence). In nucleotides, the CDR3 is TGTGCCTGGAGAGAAGGGGGCTTCCTTCGAGAGACCCAGTACTTC. It encodes CAWREGGFLRETQYF.

The CDR3 DNA sequence: TGTGCCAGTAGCCCCTTTCCGGGCCCCGGTTTGAGTGAAGCTTTCTTT. It yields the protein CASSPFPGPGLSEAFF. The chain uses TRBV19 and TRBJ1-1, with D uncertain. Germline CDR1 is LNHDA and CDR2 is SQIVND (reference sequence). The CDR3 sequence is 16 residues long. V was cut by 6 bases and J by 7 bases, with 24 bases left in between. Based on the CDR3 plus reference TRBV19 and TRBJ1-1, the full variable domain is DGGITQSPKYLFRKEGQNVTLSCEQNLNHDAMYWYRQDPGQGLRLIYYSQIVNDFQKGDIAEGYSVSREKKESFPLTVTSAQKNPTAFYLCASSPFPGPGLSEAFFGQGTRLTVV.

The chain couples TRBV5-4 to TRBJ2-7; 11 bases agree with TRBD2. This CDR3 is 14 amino acids long. V lost 4 bases to trimming and J lost 5 bases; unmatched junction nucleotides: 5. Per the germline V gene, CDR1 is SGHNT and CDR2 is YYREEE (reference sequence). The CDR3 loop reads CASSVSGGDHEQYF. The CDR3 DNA follows: TGTGCCAGCAGCGTTAGCGGGGGGGACCACGAGCAGTACTTC. Supplemented by reference TRBV5-4 and TRBJ2-7, the full variable domain reads ETGVTQSPTHLIKTRGQQVTLRCSSQSGHNTVSWYQQALGQGPQFIFQYYREEENGRGNFPPRFSGLQFPNYSSELNVNALELDDSALYLCASSVSGGDHEQYFGPGTRLTVT.

The chain uses TRBV27 and TRBJ1-4; possibly TRBD1 for D (5 bases). The germline V gene encodes CDR1 MNHEY and CDR2 SMNVEV (reference sequence). This CDR3 spans 13 amino acids. V was shortened by 8 bases and J by 8 bases, with 15 bases between the two germline ends. CDR3 protein: CASGLSGYEKLFF. The CDR3, as DNA: TGTGCCAGCGGCCTCTCAGGGTACGAAAAACTGTTTTTT. The variable domain in full, with the rest retrieved from reference TRBV27 and TRBJ1-4, is EAQVTQNPRYLITVTGKKLTVTCSQNMNHEYMSWYRQDPGLGLRQIYYSMNVEVTDKGDVPEGYKVSRKEKRNFPLILESPSPNQTSLYFCASGLSGYEKLFFGSGTQLSVL.

This clone has a single count. CDR3 DNA sequence: TGTGCCAGCTCACCCTTGGCGGACCAAAATCAGCCCCAGCATTTT. Encoded protein: CASSPLADQNQPQHF. The genes are TRBV18 and TRBJ1-5; D gene ambiguous. The germline gives CDR1 KGHSH, CDR2 LQKENI. This CDR3 has 15 amino acids. V lost 3 bases and J 4 bases, leaving 13 bases between the germline ends.

The chain is built from TRBV2 and TRBJ2-3; no clear D. V gave up 5 bases and J gave up 1 base, with 13 bases separating them. There are 15 residues in the CDR3. CDR1 and CDR2 (germline): SNHLY, FYNNEI. This CDR3 is CASSTGSTRTDTQYF. The CDR3 nucleotides are TGTGCCAGCAGTACCGGATCCACTCGCACAGATACGCAGTATTTT.

This clone has just one count. The genes are TRBV6-6 and TRBJ1-4, with a tentative D call TRBD1 (6 bases). This CDR3 is built from 15 residues. Deletions cut 0 bases from V and 4 bases from J, with 9 bases between. CDR1 is MNHNY and CDR2 is SVGAGI in the germline V gene (reference sequence). The CDR3 sequence: CASSYSGTNNEKLFF. In DNA form, the CDR3 reads TGTGCCAGCAGTTACTCGGGGACAAATAATGAAAAACTGTTTTTT.

The genes are TRBV30 and TRBJ1-3; D remains unclear. The CDR3 spans 12 residues. V lost 0 bases to trimming and J lost 10 bases, with 10 bases between them. Germline V gene data show CDR1 as GTSNPN and CDR2 as SVGIG (reference sequence). The CDR3 region is CAWSVRVGTIYF. The CDR3 region has the DNA TGTGCCTGGAGTGTACGGGTGGGGACCATATATTTT.

The chain carries TRBV7-3 and TRBJ2-2; D not certain. Germline V gene lookup returns CDR1 SGHTA and CDR2 FQGTGA. The CDR3 has 15 amino acids. Trimming removed 6 bases from V and 3 bases from J, with 14 bases in between. In DNA, the CDR3 is TGTGCCAGCAGGGAGTTGCAGGTTGACACCGGGGAGCTGTTTTTT. It specifies CASRELQVDTGELFF.

In DNA form, the CDR3 reads TGCGCCAGCAGCGTACGACCGAGCTCCTACAATGAGCAGTTCTTC. Translated: CASSVRPSSYNEQFF. The genes are TRBV5-1 and TRBJ2-1; the D is unclear. This CDR3 comprises 15 residues. Trimming pared 4 bases from V and 0 bases from J, leaving 11 bases between. CDR1 is SGHRS and CDR2 is YFSETQ in the germline V gene.

This clone was observed a single time. CDR3 sequence (DNA): TGTGCCAGCAGCTTGAGACTGCCAGATACGCAGTATTTT. Translation: CASSLRLPDTQYF. The chain is built from TRBV5-4 and TRBJ2-3; D ambiguous. The V gene's germline CDR1 is SGHNT and CDR2 YYREEE (reference sequence). CDR3 length: 13 amino acids. V was trimmed by 1 base and J by 4 bases, leaving 7 bases between them.